Shown below are 9 T cell receptor beta chains from a single sample sequenced in a study of radiotherapy plus CTLA-4 blockade in lung cancer. The protocol was immunoSEQ multiplex PCR, while the TCRdb copy is restricted to in-frame clones and leaves out a portion. This table holds 90,000 to 130,000 clones, more than 65% found once. Sequenced here: peripheral blood, sampled from a patient treated with radiotherapy plus ipilimumab. These receptors all come from a human donor with non-small cell lung cancer that progressed on radiotherapy plus ipilimumab. Some clones in this sample may be carry-over from other donors' samples.

V and J are TRBV7-6 and TRBJ2-5, with D possibly being TRBD1 (5 bases). The CDR3 has 14 residues. V was shortened by 7 bases and J by 4 bases, with 16 bases between the two germline ends. Per germline, CDR1 SGHVS and CDR2 FNYEAQ. This CDR3 is CASTPKAGPETQYF. The CDR3 DNA reads TGTGCCAGCACTCCAAAGGCAGGGCCAGAGACCCAGTACTTC.

The count of this clone is one. This chain uses TRBV5-1 with TRBJ1-6, with a tentative D call TRBD1 (5 bases). V gave up 5 bases and J gave up 9 bases, with 9 bases separating them. The CDR3 totals 12 residues. Germline V gene sequence: CDR1 SGHRS, CDR2 YFSETQ. CDR3 coding DNA: TGCGCCAGCAGGATCGGGGGTTCACCCCTCCACTTT. Protein: CASRIGGSPLHF.

The chain couples TRBV6-1 to TRBJ1-6, with D maybe TRBD1 (5 bases). Germline V lookup: CDR1 MNHNS, CDR2 SASEGT. Trimming cost V 5 bases and J 8 bases, with 13 bases left between them. The CDR3 covers 14 residues. DNA of the CDR3: TGTGCCAGCAGTTTTATGTGGGGGGATTCACCCCTCCACTTT. This gives the protein CASSFMWGDSPLHF.

The rearrangement uses TRBV7-2 and TRBJ2-7; TRBD1 matches at 9 bases. The germline V gene has CDR1 SGHTA and CDR2 FQGNSA. This CDR3 region has 14 residues. The J segment lost 3 bases and the V segment lost 5 bases, leaving 5 bases of the junction unmatched. The CDR3 spells CASSTGTGIYEQYF. The CDR3 DNA sequence: TGTGCCAGCAGCACCGGGACAGGGATCTACGAGCAGTACTTC.

The chain has TRBV11-2 and TRBJ1-3; TRBD1 aligns across 12 bases. Unmatched junction bases numbered 5, after V lost 5 bases and J lost 3 bases. From germline, CDR1 is SGHAT and CDR2 FQNNGV. The CDR3 contains 16 residues. The CDR3 sequence: CASSMGQGAVGNTIYF. CDR3 coding DNA: TGTGCCAGCAGCATGGGACAGGGGGCGGTTGGAAACACCATATATTTT.

The chain is built from TRBV13 and TRBJ2-3; TRBD2 matches 8 bases. J gave up 6 bases and V 4 bases, and 12 bases lay outside the gene matches. The CDR3 has 16 residues. Germline V gene lookup returns CDR1 PRHDT and CDR2 FYEKMQ (reference sequence). Written as DNA, the CDR3 is TGTGCCAGCAGCTACTATCGGGGGGGCCTCGAGGATACGCAGTATTTT. Its translation is CASSYYRGGLEDTQYF.

The chain uses TRBV5-1 and TRBJ1-2; D not resolved. V lost 4 bases to trimming and J lost 2 bases, with 21 bases between them. This CDR3 region has 17 residues. Germline CDR1 reads SGHRS; CDR2 reads YFSETQ. The DNA of the CDR3 is TGCGCCAGCAGCAAGAGTCGACGCCGACACAAAAACTATGGCTACACCTTC. Residues: CASSKSRRRHKNYGYTF.

The J gene is TRBJ1-2, the V gene TRBV6-1, with no clear D. Germline V gene data show CDR1 as MNHNS and CDR2 as SASEGT. Between the trimmed V and J ends, which lost 5 bases and 8 bases, there was a span of 15 bases. This CDR3 spans 13 amino acids. CDR3 sequence (DNA): TGTGCCAGCAGTCCCCGCCCTCATGAGGGCTACACCTTC. Translated, it gives CASSPRPHEGYTF.

The chain is built from TRBV5-4 and TRBJ2-3; 10 bases line up with TRBD2. Unmatched junction bases numbered 13, after V lost 0 bases and J lost 9 bases. The CDR3 runs to 17 residues. Germline lookup yields CDR1 SGHNT and CDR2 YYREEE (reference sequence). The CDR3 is CASSLASSGGAFATQYF. Here the CDR3 DNA reads TGTGCCAGCAGCTTGGCCTCAAGCGGGGGGGCGTTCGCCACGCAGTATTTT.